This entry describes one T cell receptor (beta chain). Its antigen remains unknown. This entry comes from a study of radiotherapy plus CTLA-4 blockade in lung cancer. Study-level information: Objective response was observed in over 15% of patients, and disease control in roughly 31%. Study-level findings and limits: The study found tumor-derived TCR clones expanded in blood after radiotherapy plus ipilimumab. Dynamics of early blood T cell clones, together with interferon-beta, were reportedly the best predictors of response.

CDR3 size: 13 residues. Germline CDR1 reads LNHDA; CDR2 reads SQIVND (reference sequence). Trimming left V 8 bases short and J 0 bases short, with 10 bases between. Generated by immunoSEQ multiplex PCR, the TCRdb table keeps only in-frame clones and is missing some. The data show approximately 76,000 clones, around 79% seen once. Patients in the study, people with chemo-refractory metastatic non-small-cell lung cancer, received focal radiation plus ipilimumab CTLA-4 blockade. The sample was peripheral blood, taken from a patient treated with radiotherapy plus ipilimumab. The receptor was derived from a human donor with non-small cell lung cancer who had a partial response to radiotherapy plus ipilimumab. Some clones in this sample may be carry-over from other donors' samples. This rearrangement joins TRBV19 to TRBJ1-2; the D is unclear. The CDR3 DNA sequence: TGTGCCAGTCGGACTGCTGCTAACTATGGCTACACCTTC. Protein sequence: CASRTAANYGYTF.